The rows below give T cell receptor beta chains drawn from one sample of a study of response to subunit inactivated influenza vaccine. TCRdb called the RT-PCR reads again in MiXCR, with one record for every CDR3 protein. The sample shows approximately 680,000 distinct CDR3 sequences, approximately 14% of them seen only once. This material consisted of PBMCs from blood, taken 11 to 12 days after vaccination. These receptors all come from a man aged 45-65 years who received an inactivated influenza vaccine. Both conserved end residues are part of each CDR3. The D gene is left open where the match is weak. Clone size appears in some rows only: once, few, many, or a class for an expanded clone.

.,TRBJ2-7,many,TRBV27,CASRSGLYEQYF,TGTGCCAGCAGATCCGGCCTTTACGAGCAGTACTTC
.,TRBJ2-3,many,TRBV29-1,CSAGSLTDTQYF,TGCAGCGCAGGCTCCCTCACAGATACGCAGTATTTT
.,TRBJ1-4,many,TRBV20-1,CSARVAKGLFNEKLFF,TGCAGTGCTAGAGTCGCAAAGGGACTGTTTAATGAAAAACTGTTTTTT
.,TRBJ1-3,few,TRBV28,CASSIPPGNTIYF,TGTGCCAGCAGTATTCCCCCTGGAAACACCATATATTTT
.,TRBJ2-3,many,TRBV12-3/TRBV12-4,CASSFSRGRGDTQYF,TGTGCCAGCAGTTTTTCCCGGGGGCGAGGGGATACGCAGTATTTT
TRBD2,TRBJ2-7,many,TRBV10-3,CAIAGTSGARSYEQYF,TGTGCCATCGCCGGGACTAGCGGAGCTCGATCCTACGAGCAGTACTTC
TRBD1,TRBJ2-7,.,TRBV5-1,CASSIATGAVEQYF,TGCGCCAGCAGCATAGCTACAGGGGCGGTCGAGCAGTACTTC
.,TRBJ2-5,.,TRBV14,CASSQLQGARETQYF,TGTGCCAGCAGCCAATTACAAGGGGCACGGGAGACCCAGTACTTC
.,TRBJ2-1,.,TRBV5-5,CASSRDYSTNEQFF,TGTGCCAGCAGCCGGGATTACTCTACCAATGAGCAGTTCTTC
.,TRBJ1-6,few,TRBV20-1,CSARKDQMRSPLHF,TGCAGTGCTAGAAAGGACCAAATGCGTTCACCCCTCCACTTT
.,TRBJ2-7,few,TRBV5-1,CASSLIGLLYEQYF,TGCGCCAGCAGTCTTATAGGGCTCCTCTACGAGCAGTACTTC
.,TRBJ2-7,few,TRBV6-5,CASSYSYGGGPHEQYF,TGTGCCAGCAGTTACTCCTACGGTGGGGGGCCCCACGAGCAGTACTTC
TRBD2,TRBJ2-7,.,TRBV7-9,CDSSLVGGRIYEQYF,TGTGACAGCAGCTTAGTCGGCGGGAGAATATACGAGCAGTACTTC
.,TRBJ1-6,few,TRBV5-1,CASSNRTRGSNSPLHF,TGCGCCAGCAGCAACCGAACCAGGGGCAGCAATTCACCCCTCCACTTT
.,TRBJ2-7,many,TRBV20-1,CSAAMDGPREQYF,TGCAGTGCTGCAATGGACGGCCCCCGGGAGCAGTACTTC
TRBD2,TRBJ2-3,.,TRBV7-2,CASSLGRGGALDTQYF,TGTGCCAGCAGCTTAGGTCGCGGGGGGGCATTAGATACGCAGTATTTT
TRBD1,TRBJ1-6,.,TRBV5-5,CASSLDGTVFGDSPLHF,TGTGCCAGCAGCTTGGATGGGACAGTCTTCGGGGATTCACCCCTCCACTTT
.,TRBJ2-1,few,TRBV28,CASSLLMDNEQFF,TGTGCCAGCAGTTTATTGATGGACAATGAGCAGTTCTTC
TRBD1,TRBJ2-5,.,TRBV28,CASSFPDRGRMETQYF,TGTGCCAGCAGTTTTCCGGACAGGGGGCGCATGGAGACCCAGTACTTC
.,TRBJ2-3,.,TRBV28,CASSSQKSGTYTDTQYF,TGTGCCAGCAGTTCACAAAAGTCCGGGACTTACACAGATACGCAGTATTTT
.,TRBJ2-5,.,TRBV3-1,CASSQEGRTRLRGVAQYF,TGTGCCAGCAGCCAAGAAGGGAGAACCCGGCTTAGGGGGGTGGCCCAGTACTTC
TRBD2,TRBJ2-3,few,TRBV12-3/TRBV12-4,CASSPGRARTDTQYF,TGTGCCAGCAGTCCCGGGAGGGCCAGGACAGATACGCAGTATTTT
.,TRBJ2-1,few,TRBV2,CASSVSGRGNEQFF,TGTGCCAGCAGCGTTAGCGGAAGGGGGAATGAGCAGTTCTTC
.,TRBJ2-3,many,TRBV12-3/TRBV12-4,CASSSGHPGADTQYF,TGTGCCAGCAGTTCGGGACATCCTGGTGCAGATACGCAGTATTTT
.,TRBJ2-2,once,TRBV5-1,CASSLRSSGGTGELFF,TGCGCCAGCAGCTTGCGCAGTTCCGGTGGGACCGGGGAGCTGTTTTTT
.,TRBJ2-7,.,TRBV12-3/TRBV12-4,CASSPGTIGVSEQYF,TGTGCCAGCAGTCCGGGGACAATTGGTGTAAGCGAGCAGTACTTC
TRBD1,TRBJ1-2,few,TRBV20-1,CSASDRGAYGYTF,TGCAGTGCTAGTGACAGGGGCGCCTATGGCTACACCTTC
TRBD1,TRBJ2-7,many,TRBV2,CASSPQGLSYEQYF,TGTGCCAGCAGTCCACAGGGGCTCTCCTACGAGCAGTACTTC
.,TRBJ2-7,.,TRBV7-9,CASSGRDGRQYF,TGTGCCAGCAGCGGCCGGGACGGCCGGCAGTACTTC
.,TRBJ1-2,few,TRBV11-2,CASSLRQTVNYGYTF,TGTGCCAGCAGCCTCCGACAGACGGTTAACTATGGCTACACCTTC
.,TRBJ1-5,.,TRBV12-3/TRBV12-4,CASTIKNQPQHF,TGTGCCAGCACCATCAAGAATCAGCCCCAGCATTTT
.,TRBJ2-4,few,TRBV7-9,CASSNNWSGNIQYF,TGTGCCAGCAGCAATAACTGGTCCGGAAACATTCAGTACTTC
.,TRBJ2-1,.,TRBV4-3,CASSQDRMGPYNEQFF,TGCGCCAGCAGCCAAGATCGGATGGGCCCCTACAATGAGCAGTTCTTC
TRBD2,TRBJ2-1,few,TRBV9,CASSAGTSLYNEQFF,TGTGCCAGCAGCGCCGGGACTAGCCTGTACAATGAGCAGTTCTTC
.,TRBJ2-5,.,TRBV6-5,CASSYSGRGLETQYF,TGTGCCAGCAGTTACTCCGGACGGGGTTTGGAGACCCAGTACTTC
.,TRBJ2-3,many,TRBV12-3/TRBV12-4,CASSPGGYTDTQYF,TGTGCCAGCAGCCCCGGGGGTTACACAGATACGCAGTATTTT
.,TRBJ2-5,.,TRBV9,CASSVGPQETQYF,TGTGCCAGCAGCGTAGGGCCTCAAGAGACCCAGTACTTC
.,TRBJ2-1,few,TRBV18,CASSPAAYNEQFF,TGTGCCAGCTCACCGGCAGCATACAATGAGCAGTTCTTC
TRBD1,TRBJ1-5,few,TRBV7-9,CASSLGWAGGGQPQHF,TGTGCCAGCAGCTTAGGTTGGGCAGGGGGCGGCCAGCCCCAGCATTTT
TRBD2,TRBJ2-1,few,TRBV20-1,CSASFSGGADEQFF,TGCAGTGCTAGCTTTAGCGGGGGGGCCGATGAGCAGTTCTTC
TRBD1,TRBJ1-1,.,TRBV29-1,CSARVRTGGTEAFF,TGCAGCGCCCGAGTCCGGACAGGTGGGACTGAAGCTTTCTTT
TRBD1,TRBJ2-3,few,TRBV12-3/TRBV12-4,CASSFLDRADTQYF,TGTGCCAGCAGTTTTCTGGACAGGGCAGATACGCAGTATTTT